This T cell receptor (beta chain) was found in a study of CD8+CD57+ T cells in acquired aplastic anemia. There are a few counts of this clonotype. The antigen remains unidentified. V was pared by 3 bases and J by 3 bases, with 6 bases of the junction left unmatched. The CDR3 spans 14 residues. Germline lookup yields CDR1 DFQATT and CDR2 SNEGSKA (reference sequence). It was patients with CD8+CD57+ cell expansion by flow cytometry who were chosen for sequencing. Patients, without exception, had severe acquired aplastic anemia. No patient had been given any therapy when blood was sampled. TCR beta VDJ combinations and CDR3 sequences were profiled from genomic DNA. TCRdb reprocessed the reads via MiXCR and lists one record per CDR3 protein. The sample has 200,000 to 250,000 distinct CDR3 sequences; less than 75% are singletons. Findings of the study overall: Patients and controls shared 25 to 30 CD8+ CDR3 sequences, which appeared highly expressed in patients and within their immunodominant clones.

This sequence was found in a human donor with aplastic anemia. Source material: sorted CD4+, CD8+, or CD8+CD57+ T cells (not recorded which) from PBMCs. This sequence joins TRBV20-1 and TRBJ2-7; 9 bases are a match to TRBD2. The CDR3 DNA reads as TGCAGTGCTAGGGGCAGCGGGGGGTTCTACGAGCAGTACTTC. Its protein product is CSARGSGGFYEQYF.